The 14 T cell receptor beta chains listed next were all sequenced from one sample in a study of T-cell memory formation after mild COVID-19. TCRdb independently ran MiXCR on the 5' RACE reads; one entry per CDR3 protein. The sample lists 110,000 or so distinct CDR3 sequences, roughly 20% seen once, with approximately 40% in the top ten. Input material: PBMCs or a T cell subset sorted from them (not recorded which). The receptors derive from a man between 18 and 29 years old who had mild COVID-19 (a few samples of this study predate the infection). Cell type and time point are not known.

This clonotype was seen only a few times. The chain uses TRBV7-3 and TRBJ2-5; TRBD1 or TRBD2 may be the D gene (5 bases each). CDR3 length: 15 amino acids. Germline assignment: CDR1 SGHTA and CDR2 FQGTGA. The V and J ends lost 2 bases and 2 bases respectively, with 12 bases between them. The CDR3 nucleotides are TGTGCCAGCAGCTTAGAGGGGCGCCCTCAAGAGACCCAGTACTTC. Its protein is CASSLEGRPQETQYF. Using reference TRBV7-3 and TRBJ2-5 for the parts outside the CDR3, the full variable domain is GAGVSQTPSNKVTEKGKYVELRCDPISGHTALYWYRQSLGQGPEFLIYFQGTGAADDSGLPNDRFFAVRPEGSVSTLKIQRTERGDSAVYLCASSLEGRPQETQYFGPGTRLLVL.

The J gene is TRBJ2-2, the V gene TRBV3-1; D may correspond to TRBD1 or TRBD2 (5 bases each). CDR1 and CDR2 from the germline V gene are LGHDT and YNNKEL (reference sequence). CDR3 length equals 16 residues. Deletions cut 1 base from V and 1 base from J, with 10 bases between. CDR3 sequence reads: CASSQGSRGNTGELFF. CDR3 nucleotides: TGTGCCAGCAGCCAAGGATCGAGGGGGAACACCGGGGAGCTGTTTTTT. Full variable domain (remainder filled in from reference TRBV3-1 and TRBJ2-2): DTAVSQTPKYLVTQMGNDKSIKCEQNLGHDTMYWYKQDSKKFLKIMFSYNNKELIINETVPNRFSPKSPDKAHLNLHINSLELGDSAVYFCASSQGSRGNTGELFFGEGSRLTVL.

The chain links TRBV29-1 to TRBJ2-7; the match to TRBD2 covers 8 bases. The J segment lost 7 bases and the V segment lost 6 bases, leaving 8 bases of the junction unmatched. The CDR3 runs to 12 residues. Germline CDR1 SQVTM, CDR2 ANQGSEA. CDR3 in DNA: TGCAGCGTCACCGGGGGGGCTGGAGAGCAGTACTTC. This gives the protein CSVTGGAGEQYF.

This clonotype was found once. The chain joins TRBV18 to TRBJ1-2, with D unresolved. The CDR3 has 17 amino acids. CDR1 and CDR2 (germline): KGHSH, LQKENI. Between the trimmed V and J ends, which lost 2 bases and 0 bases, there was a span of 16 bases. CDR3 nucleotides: TGTGCCAGCTCACCATGGACTCCGGAGCTACCTAACTATGGCTACACCTTC. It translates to CASSPWTPELPNYGYTF.

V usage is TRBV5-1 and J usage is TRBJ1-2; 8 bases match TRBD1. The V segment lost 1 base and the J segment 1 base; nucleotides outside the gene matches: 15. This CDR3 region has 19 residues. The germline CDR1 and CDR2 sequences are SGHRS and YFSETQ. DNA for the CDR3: TGCGCCAGCAGCTTGTCGACAGGCGGGACAGGAATCTTTAACTATGGCTACACCTTC. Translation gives CASSLSTGGTGIFNYGYTF.

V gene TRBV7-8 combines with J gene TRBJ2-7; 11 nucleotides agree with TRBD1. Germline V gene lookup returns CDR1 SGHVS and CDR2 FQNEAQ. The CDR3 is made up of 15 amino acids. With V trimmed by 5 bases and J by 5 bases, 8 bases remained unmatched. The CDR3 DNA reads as TGTGCCAGCAGCCAAGGGACAGGGGGAGTCGACGAGCAGTACGTC. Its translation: CASSQGTGGVDEQYV.

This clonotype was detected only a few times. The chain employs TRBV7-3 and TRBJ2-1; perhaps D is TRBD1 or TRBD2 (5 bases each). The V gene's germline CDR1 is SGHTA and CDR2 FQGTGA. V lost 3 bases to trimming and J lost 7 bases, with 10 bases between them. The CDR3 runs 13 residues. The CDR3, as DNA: TGTGCCAGCAGCTTCCCGGGGCCGAATGAGCAGTTCTTC. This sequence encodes CASSFPGPNEQFF.

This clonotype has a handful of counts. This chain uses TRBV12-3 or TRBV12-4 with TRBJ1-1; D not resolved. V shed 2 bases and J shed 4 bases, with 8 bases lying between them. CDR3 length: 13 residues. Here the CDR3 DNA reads TGTGCCAGCAGTTTATTCCATGGCACTGAAGCTTTCTTT. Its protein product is CASSLFHGTEAFF.

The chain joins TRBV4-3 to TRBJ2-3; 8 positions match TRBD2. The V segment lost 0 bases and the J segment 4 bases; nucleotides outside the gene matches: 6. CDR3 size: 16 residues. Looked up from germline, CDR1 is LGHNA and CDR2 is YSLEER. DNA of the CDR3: TGCGCCAGCAGCCAAGATTGGGCGGGGGGCTCAGATACGCAGTATTTT. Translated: CASSQDWAGGSDTQYF.

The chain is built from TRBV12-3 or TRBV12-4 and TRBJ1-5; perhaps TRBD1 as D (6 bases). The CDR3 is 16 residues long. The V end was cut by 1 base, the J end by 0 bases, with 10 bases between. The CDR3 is CASSLGRGTSNQPQHF. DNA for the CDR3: TGTGCCAGCAGTTTAGGCAGGGGAACTAGCAATCAGCCCCAGCATTTT.

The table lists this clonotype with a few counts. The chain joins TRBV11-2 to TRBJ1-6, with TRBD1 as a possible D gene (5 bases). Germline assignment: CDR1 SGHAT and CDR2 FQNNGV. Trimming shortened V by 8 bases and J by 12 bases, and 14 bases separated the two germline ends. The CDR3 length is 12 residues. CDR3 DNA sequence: TGTGCCAGCCGCCGGCGGGGGGTACCCCTCCACTTT. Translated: CASRRRGVPLHF.

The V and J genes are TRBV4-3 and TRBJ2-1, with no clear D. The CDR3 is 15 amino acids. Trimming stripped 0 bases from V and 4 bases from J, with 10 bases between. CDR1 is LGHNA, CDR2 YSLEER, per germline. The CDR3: CASSQDWSGYNEQFF. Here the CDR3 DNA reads TGCGCCAGCAGCCAAGATTGGTCCGGATACAATGAGCAGTTCTTC.

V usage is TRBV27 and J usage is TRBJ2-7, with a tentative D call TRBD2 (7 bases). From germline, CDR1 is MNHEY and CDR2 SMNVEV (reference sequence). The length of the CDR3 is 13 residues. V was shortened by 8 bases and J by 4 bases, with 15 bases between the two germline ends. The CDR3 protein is CASGRGQTYEQYV. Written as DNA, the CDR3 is TGTGCCAGCGGGCGGGGGCAAACTTACGAGCAGTACGTC.

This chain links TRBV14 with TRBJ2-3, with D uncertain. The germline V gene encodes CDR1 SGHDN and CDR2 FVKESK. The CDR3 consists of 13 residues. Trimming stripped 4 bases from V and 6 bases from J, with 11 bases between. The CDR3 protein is CASSLTRRDTQYF. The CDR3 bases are TGTGCCAGCAGCCTGACGAGGCGGGATACGCAGTATTTT.